This T cell receptor beta chain was observed in a study of blood T cell repertoires in COVID-19. Background on the study: The origin of the acute and convalescent COVID-19 samples was the United States, Italy and Spain.

In germline, CDR1 is LNHDA, CDR2 SQIVND (reference sequence). The CDR3 is made up of 16 amino acids. V lost 2 bases, J lost 3 bases, and 6 bases stayed unmatched. This clone came up once. This table comes from immunoSEQ multiplex PCR, and its TCRdb copy is limited to in-frame clones, with some not included. This table holds fewer than 250,000 clones, roughly four fifths found once. The V and J genes are TRBV19 and TRBJ1-1; 10 bases align to TRBD1. The origin of this receptor is a woman aged 80 or over with acute or convalescent COVID-19. What was sequenced was peripheral blood. CDR3 in DNA: TGTGCCAGTAGTATAAGAGACAGGGGGCGAGACACTGAAGCTTTCTTT. Protein: CASSIRDRGRDTEAFF.